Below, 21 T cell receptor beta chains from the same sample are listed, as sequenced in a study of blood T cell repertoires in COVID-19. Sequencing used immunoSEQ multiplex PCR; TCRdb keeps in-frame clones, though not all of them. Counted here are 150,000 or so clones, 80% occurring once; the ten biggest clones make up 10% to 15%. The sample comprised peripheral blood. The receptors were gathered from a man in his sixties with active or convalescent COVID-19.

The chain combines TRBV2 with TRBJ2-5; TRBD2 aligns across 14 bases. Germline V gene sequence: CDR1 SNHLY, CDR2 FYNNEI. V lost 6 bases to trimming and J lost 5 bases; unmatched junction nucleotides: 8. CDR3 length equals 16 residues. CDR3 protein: CASSRLAGGERETQYF. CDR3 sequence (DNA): TGTGCCAGCAGCCGACTAGCGGGAGGGGAGAGGGAGACCCAGTACTTC.

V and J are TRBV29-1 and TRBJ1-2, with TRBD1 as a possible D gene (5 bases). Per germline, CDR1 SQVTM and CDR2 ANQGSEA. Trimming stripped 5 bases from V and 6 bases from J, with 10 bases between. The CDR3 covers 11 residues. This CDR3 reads CSVLRGHGYTF. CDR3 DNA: TGCAGCGTTCTAAGGGGCCATGGCTACACCTTC.

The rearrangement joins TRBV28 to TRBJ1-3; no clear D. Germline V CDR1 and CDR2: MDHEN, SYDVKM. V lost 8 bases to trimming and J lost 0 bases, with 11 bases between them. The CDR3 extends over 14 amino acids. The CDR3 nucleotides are TGTGCCAGCGGGCCCGCCACCTCTGGAAACACCATATATTTT. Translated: CASGPATSGNTIYF.

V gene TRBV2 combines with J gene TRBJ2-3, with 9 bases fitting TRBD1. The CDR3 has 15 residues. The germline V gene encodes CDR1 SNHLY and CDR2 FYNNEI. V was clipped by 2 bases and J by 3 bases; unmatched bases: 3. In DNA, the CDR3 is TGTGCCAGCAGTGAAAGGGACAGGGTGACAGATACGCAGTATTTT. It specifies CASSERDRVTDTQYF.

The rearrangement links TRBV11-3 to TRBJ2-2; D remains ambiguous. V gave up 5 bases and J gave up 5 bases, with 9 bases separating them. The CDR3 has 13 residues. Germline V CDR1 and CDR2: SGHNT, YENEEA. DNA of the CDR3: TGTGCCAGCAGCCTAAACCCGACCGGGGAGCTGTTTTTT. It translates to CASSLNPTGELFF.

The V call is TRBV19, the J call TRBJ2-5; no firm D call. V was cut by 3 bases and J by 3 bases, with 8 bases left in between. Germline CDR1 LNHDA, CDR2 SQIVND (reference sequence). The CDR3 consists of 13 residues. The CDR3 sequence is CASSMAPEETQYF. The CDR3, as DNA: TGTGCCAGTAGTATGGCCCCTGAAGAGACCCAGTACTTC.

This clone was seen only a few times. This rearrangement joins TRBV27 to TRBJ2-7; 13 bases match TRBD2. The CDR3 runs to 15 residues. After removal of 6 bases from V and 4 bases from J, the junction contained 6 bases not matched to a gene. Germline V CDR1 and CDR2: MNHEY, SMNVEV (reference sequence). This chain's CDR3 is CASRQLAGGAYEQYF. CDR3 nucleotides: TGTGCCAGCAGACAACTAGCGGGAGGGGCTTACGAGCAGTACTTC.

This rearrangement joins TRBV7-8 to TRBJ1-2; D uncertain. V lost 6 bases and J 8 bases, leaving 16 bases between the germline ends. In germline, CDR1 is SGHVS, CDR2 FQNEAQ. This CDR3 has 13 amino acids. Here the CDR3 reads CASSRTDSGGYTF. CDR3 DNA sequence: TGTGCCAGCAGTCGTACGGACTCGGGGGGCTACACCTTC.

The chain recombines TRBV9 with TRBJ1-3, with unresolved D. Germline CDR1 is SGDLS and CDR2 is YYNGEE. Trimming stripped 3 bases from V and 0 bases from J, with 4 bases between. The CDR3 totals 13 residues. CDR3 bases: TGTGCCAGCAGCGCTTCCTCTGGAAACACCATATATTTT. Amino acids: CASSASSGNTIYF.

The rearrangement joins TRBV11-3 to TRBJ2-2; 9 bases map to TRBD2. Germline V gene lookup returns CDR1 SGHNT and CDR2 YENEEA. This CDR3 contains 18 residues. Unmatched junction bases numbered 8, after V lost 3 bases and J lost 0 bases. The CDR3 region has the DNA TGTGCCAGCAGCTTGGGTCGAGGCGGGAGGGCGAACACCGGGGAGCTGTTTTTT. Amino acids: CASSLGRGGRANTGELFF.

In nucleotides, the CDR3 is TGTGCCAGCGGAAAAGGACAGGAGAATGAAAAACTGTTTTTT. This translates into CASGKGQENEKLFF. V usage is TRBV9 and J usage is TRBJ1-4; TRBD1 agrees at 7 bases. The trim removed 7 bases at V and 5 bases at J, leaving 8 bases unmatched. The CDR3 is 14 amino acids. Germline V gives CDR1 SGDLS, CDR2 YYNGEE.

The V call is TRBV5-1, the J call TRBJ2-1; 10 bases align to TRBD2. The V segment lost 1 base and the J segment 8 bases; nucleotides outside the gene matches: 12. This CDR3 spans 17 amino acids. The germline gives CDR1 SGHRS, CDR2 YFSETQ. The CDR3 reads CASSLRARLAGEHEQFF. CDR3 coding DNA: TGCGCCAGCAGCTTGCGGGCGAGGCTAGCGGGAGAGCATGAGCAGTTCTTC.

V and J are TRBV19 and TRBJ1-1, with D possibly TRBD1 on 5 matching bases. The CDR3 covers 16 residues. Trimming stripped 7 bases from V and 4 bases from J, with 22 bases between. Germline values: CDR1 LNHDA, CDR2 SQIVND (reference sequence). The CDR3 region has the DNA TGTGCCAGTACTCTCGGCCCCCCAGGGTTGAGCACTGAAGCTTTCTTT. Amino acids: CASTLGPPGLSTEAFF. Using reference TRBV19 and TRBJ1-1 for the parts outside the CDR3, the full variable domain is DGGITQSPKYLFRKEGQNVTLSCEQNLNHDAMYWYRQDPGQGLRLIYYSQIVNDFQKGDIAEGYSVSREKKESFPLTVTSAQKNPTAFYLCASTLGPPGLSTEAFFGQGTRLTVV.

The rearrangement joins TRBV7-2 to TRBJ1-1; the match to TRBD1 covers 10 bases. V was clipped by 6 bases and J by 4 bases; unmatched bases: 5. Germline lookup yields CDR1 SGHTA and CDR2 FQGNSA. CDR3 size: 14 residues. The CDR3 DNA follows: TGTGCCAGCAGTCGCCGACAGGGGGCCACTGAAGCTTTCTTT. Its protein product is CASSRRQGATEAFF. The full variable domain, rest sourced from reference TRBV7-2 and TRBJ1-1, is GAGVSQSPSNKVTEKGKDVELRCDPISGHTALYWYRQSLGQGLEFLIYFQGNSAPDKSGLPSDRFSAERTGGSVSTLTIQRTQQEDSAVYLCASSRRQGATEAFFGQGTRLTVV.

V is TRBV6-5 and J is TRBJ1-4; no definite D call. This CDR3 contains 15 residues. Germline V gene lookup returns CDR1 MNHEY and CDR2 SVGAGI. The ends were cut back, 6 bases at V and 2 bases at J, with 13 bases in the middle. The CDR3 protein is CASRRTHRTNEKLFF. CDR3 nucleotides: TGTGCCAGCAGGCGGACTCATCGGACTAATGAAAAACTGTTTTTT.

CDR3 coding DNA: TGTGCCACCAGCACAGGGGCCGGAGGCGTCCAAGAGACCCAGTACTTC. Residues: CATSTGAGGVQETQYF. This chain uses TRBV24-1 with TRBJ2-5; 7 nucleotides align to TRBD1. Germline-derived CDR1 and CDR2 are KGHDR and SFDVKD. Trimming cost V 7 bases and J 1 base; bases outside gene matches: 11. This CDR3 is 16 amino acids long.

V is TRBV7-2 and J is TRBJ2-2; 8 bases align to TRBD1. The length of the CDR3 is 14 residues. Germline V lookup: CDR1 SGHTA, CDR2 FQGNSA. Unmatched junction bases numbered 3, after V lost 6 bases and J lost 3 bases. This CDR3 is CASSRQGYTGELFF. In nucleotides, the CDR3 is TGTGCCAGCAGTCGACAGGGGTACACCGGGGAGCTGTTTTTT.

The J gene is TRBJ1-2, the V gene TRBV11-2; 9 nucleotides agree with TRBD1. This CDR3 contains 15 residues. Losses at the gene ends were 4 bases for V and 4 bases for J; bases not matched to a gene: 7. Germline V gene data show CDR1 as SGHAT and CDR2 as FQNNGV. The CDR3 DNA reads TGTGCCAGCAGCTCCGGGACAGGGTCCACCTATGGCTACACCTTC. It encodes CASSSGTGSTYGYTF.

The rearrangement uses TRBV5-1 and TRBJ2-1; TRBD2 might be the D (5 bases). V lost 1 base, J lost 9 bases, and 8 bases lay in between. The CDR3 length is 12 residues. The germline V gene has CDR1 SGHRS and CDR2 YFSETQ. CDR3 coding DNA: TGCGCCAGCAGCTTGCAGAGCGGTGAGCAGTTCTTC. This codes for CASSLQSGEQFF.

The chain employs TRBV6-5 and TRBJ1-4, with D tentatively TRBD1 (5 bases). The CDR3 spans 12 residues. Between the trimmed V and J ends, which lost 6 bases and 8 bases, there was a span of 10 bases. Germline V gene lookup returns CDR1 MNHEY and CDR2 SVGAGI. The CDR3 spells CASSFQGEKLFF. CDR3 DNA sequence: TGTGCCAGCAGCTTCCAGGGAGAAAAACTGTTTTTT.

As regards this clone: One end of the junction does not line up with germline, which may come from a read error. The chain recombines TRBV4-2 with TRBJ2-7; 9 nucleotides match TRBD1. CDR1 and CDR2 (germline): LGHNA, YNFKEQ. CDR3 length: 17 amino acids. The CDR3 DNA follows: TGTGCCAGCAGCCAAGGAACTAGGGACAGGGAATCCTCCGAGCAGTACTTC. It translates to CASSQGTRDRESSEQYF.